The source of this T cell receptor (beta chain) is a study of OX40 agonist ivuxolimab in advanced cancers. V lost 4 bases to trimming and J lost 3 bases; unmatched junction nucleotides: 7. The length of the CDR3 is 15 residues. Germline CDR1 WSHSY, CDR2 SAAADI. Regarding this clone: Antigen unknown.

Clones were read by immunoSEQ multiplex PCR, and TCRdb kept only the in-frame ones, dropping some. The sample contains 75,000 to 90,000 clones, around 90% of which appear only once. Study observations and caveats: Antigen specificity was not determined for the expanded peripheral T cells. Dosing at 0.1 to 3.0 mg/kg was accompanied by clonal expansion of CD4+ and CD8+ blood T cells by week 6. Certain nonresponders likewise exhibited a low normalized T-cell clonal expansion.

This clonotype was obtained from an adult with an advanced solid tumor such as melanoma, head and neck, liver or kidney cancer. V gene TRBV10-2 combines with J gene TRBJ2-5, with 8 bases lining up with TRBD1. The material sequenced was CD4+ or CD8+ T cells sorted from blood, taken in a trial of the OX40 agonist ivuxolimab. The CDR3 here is CASSATGGLKETQYF. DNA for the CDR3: TGCGCCAGCAGTGCCACAGGGGGACTCAAAGAGACCCAGTACTTC.